This T cell receptor beta chain is drawn from a study of cytomegalovirus exposure and HLA in healthy donors. It was with 60 Vbeta and 13 Jbeta primers that the PCR ran. Using immunoSEQ multiplex PCR, the repertoire was profiled, and TCRdb retains in-frame clones only, with some absent. The sample lists some 160,000 clones, 75% to 90% occurring once. This CDR3 is 13 amino acids long. Germline V gives CDR1 MNHNS, CDR2 SASEGT. The V and J ends lost 7 bases and 4 bases respectively, with 8 bases between them. Turning to this clone: The target antigen is unknown.

Study-wide results and limits: There were some public TCRs occurring in many donors, but most TCR sequences were rare. V segments that were indistinguishable, TRBV6-2 and TRBV6-3 among them, were omitted from analysis.

This receptor was obtained from a woman aged 18-29 years in good health and CMV-seronegative. The J gene is TRBJ1-6, the V gene TRBV6-1; TRBD1 is a possible D gene (6 bases). Sample: PBMCs. The chain's CDR3 is CASTGQYNSPLHF. The CDR3 region has the DNA TGTGCCAGCACTGGACAGTATAATTCACCCCTCCACTTT.